Following are 26 T cell receptor beta chains from one sample sequenced in a study of T cells in Graves' hyperthyroidism and ophthalmopathy. Using RNA transcripts as the source, TCR beta CDR3 regions were amplified. HTBI primers were used for first-round RT-PCR of the TCR CDR3. TCRdb passed the multiplex PCR reads through MiXCR, listing each CDR3 protein once. Here the sample spans 300,000 to 450,000 distinct CDR3 sequences, roughly 25% being singletons. Specimen: blood. These receptors were collected from a man aged 45 to 65 with Graves' hyperthyroidism.

The CDR3 DNA sequence: TGTGCCAGTAGCTCCGGCGTTGGGGTTCAGCCCCAGCATTTT. Protein: CASSSGVGVQPQHF. This chain links TRBV19 with TRBJ1-5; D gene uncertain. CDR3 length: 14 residues. Germline lookup yields CDR1 LNHDA and CDR2 SQIVND (reference sequence). V lost 6 bases and J lost 6, with 15 bases in between.

The V call is TRBV18, the J call TRBJ2-5, with TRBD1 as a possible D gene (5 bases). Germline V gives CDR1 KGHSH, CDR2 LQKENI. Between the trimmed V and J ends, which lost 6 bases and 4 bases, there was a span of 12 bases. The CDR3 sequence is 13 residues long. Here the CDR3 DNA reads TGTGCCAGCTCCCCGGACATCGGAGAGACCCAGTACTTC. It codes for CASSPDIGETQYF.

This clonotype was seen many times. The chain combines TRBV3-1 with TRBJ2-3; D is undetermined. Germline-derived CDR1 and CDR2 are LGHDT and YNNKEL (reference sequence). V gave up 1 base and J gave up 2 bases, with 10 bases separating them. There are 15 residues in the CDR3. CDR3 DNA: TGTGCCAGCAGCCAAGGTTCACGTACCACAGATACGCAGTATTTT. Its translation: CASSQGSRTTDTQYF.

For the CDR3, the DNA is TGCAGTGCTAGAGTAGGTAGAAGCACAGATACGCAGTATTTT. Amino acids: CSARVGRSTDTQYF. This chain links TRBV20-1 with TRBJ2-3; D not certain. The CDR3 spans 14 residues. V lost 1 base and J 0 bases, leaving 8 bases between the germline ends. The germline CDR1 and CDR2 sequences are DFQATT and SNEGSKA (reference sequence).

The V gene is TRBV10-3, the J gene TRBJ2-3; 11 nucleotides line up with TRBD2. V lost 2 bases to trimming and J lost 6 bases; unmatched junction nucleotides: 1. Germline values: CDR1 ENHRY, CDR2 SYGVKD. The CDR3 extends over 14 amino acids. The CDR3 reads CAISERTSGDTQYF. The DNA of the CDR3 is TGTGCCATCAGTGAGAGGACTAGCGGGGATACGCAGTATTTT.

The chain has TRBV6-2 or TRBV6-3 and TRBJ1-5, with 7 bases matching TRBD1. The V gene end was trimmed by 6 bases and the J gene end by 4 bases; junction bases not matched to a gene: 9. The CDR3 consists of 15 residues. The germline CDR1 and CDR2 sequences are MNHEY and SVGEGT. CDR3 loop: CASSPTGARNQPQHF. DNA of the CDR3: TGTGCCAGCAGCCCCACAGGGGCGAGGAATCAGCCCCAGCATTTT.

Turning to this clonotype: A much larger clone lies one base from this, so it may be a read error. The V call is TRBV3-1, the J call TRBJ2-7; 7 bases are shared with TRBD2. The germline V gene has CDR1 LGHDT and CDR2 YNNKEL (reference sequence). There are 13 residues in the CDR3. The V and J ends lost 0 bases and 9 bases, in that order; junction bases with no gene match: 5. Here the CDR3 reads CASSQDLAGVQYF. The CDR3 coding sequence is TGTGCCAGCAGCCAAGATTTGGCGGGGGTGCAGTACTTC.

This clonotype has just one count. One end of the junction fails to match germline, which may point to a read error. The CDR3 nucleotides read TGTGTCAGCAGTTCTCTCGGCACAGATACGCAGTATTTT. This codes for CVSSSLGTDTQYF. V is TRBV6-2 or TRBV6-3 and J is TRBJ2-3; D unresolved. The CDR3 extends over 13 amino acids. The germline CDR1 and CDR2 sequences are MNHEY and SVGEGT.

This clonotype has a count of ten or more. The rearrangement links TRBV3-1 to TRBJ2-1; TRBD2 agrees at 7 bases. Germline CDR1 LGHDT, CDR2 YNNKEL (reference sequence). The length of the CDR3 is 16 residues. V was clipped by 3 bases and J by 3 bases; unmatched bases: 8. In DNA, the CDR3 is TGTGCCAGCAGCCAGCGCGTAGCGGGCGTCTACAATGAGCAGTTCTTC. Amino acids: CASSQRVAGVYNEQFF.

This clonotype was recorded a few times. The chain combines TRBV19 with TRBJ2-7; possibly TRBD1 for D (5 bases). The CDR3 consists of 14 residues. Germline-derived CDR1 and CDR2 are LNHDA and SQIVND (reference sequence). Trimming removed 5 bases from V and 2 bases from J, with 13 bases in between. The CDR3 nucleotides are TGTGCCAGTAGTCCGCAGGGCCCGACCTACGAGCAGTACTTC. It translates to CASSPQGPTYEQYF.

This clonotype was observed a handful of times. The chain joins TRBV7-9 to TRBJ2-7; the match to TRBD1 covers 10 bases. The trim removed 7 bases at V and 5 bases at J, leaving 5 bases unmatched. The CDR3 loop spans 13 amino acids. Germline V gene sequence: CDR1 SEHNR, CDR2 FQNEAQ (reference sequence). The CDR3 reads CASTDRGLHEQYF. The CDR3 coding sequence is TGTGCCAGCACGGACAGGGGGTTACACGAGCAGTACTTC.

This clonotype came up a few times. CDR3 sequence reads: CSASSRTSQFTLGPYNEQFF. The CDR3 nucleotides read TGCAGTGCTAGTTCTAGGACTAGCCAATTTACCTTAGGGCCTTACAATGAGCAGTTCTTC. This chain joins TRBV20-1 and TRBJ2-1, with 8 bases aligning to TRBD2. The germline V gene encodes CDR1 DFQATT and CDR2 SNEGSKA (reference sequence). The CDR3 length is 20 residues. V lost 3 bases and J lost 4; bases outside the gene matches: 23.

This clonotype showed up many times. The chain recombines TRBV7-9 with TRBJ2-3; D is possibly TRBD2 (6 bases). CDR3 size: 15 residues. Trimming stripped 4 bases from V and 6 bases from J, with 17 bases between. The germline V gene encodes CDR1 SEHNR and CDR2 FQNEAQ (reference sequence). The CDR3 nucleotides read TGTGCCAGCAGCTCGGGACCAACGGCGGGGGATACGCAGTATTTT. Its protein is CASSSGPTAGDTQYF.

The chain uses TRBV24-1 and TRBJ2-7; 7 nucleotides line up with TRBD1. In germline, CDR1 is KGHDR, CDR2 SFDVKD. The CDR3 loop spans 13 amino acids. The V gene end was trimmed by 9 bases and the J gene end by 1 base; junction bases not matched to a gene: 5. The chain's CDR3 is CATLDRRSYEQYF. The CDR3 DNA is TGTGCCACCTTGGACAGGCGGTCCTACGAGCAGTACTTC.

The rearrangement joins TRBV7-8 to TRBJ2-1; perhaps TRBD1 as D (6 bases). The germline V and J ends were trimmed by 5 bases and 4 bases, with 12 bases remaining between them. From germline, CDR1 is SGHVS and CDR2 FQNEAQ. The CDR3 spans 14 residues. The CDR3 DNA reads TGTGCCAGCAGCGTAATGGACAGTTACAATGAGCAGTTCTTC. Protein sequence: CASSVMDSYNEQFF.

This clonotype was recorded only once. J is TRBJ2-1 and V is TRBV7-3; 12 bases line up with TRBD1. The DNA end is more similar to TRBJ2-7, so the J call may be wrong. Germline V CDR1 and CDR2: SGHTA, FQGTGA. The CDR3 contains 14 residues. CDR3 in DNA: TGTGCCAGCAGCCCGGGACAGGGGGCTAATGAGCAGTACTTC. This gives the protein CASSPGQGANEQYF.

This clonotype was seen ten or more times. The V call is TRBV12-3 or TRBV12-4, the J call TRBJ2-7; tentative D call: TRBD2 (5 bases). With 6 bases removed from V and 1 base from J, the gap between germline ends came to 13 bases. CDR3 size: 14 residues. CDR3: CASREERTSYEQYF. CDR3 bases: TGTGCCAGCAGGGAAGAGCGGACTTCCTACGAGCAGTACTTC.

The table lists this clonotype with many counts. The gene calls are TRBV11-2 and TRBJ1-1, with D possibly TRBD1 on 6 matching bases. The CDR3 contains 15 residues. Germline lookup yields CDR1 SGHAT and CDR2 FQNNGV. The V end was cut by 0 bases, the J end by 1 base, with 9 bases between. The CDR3 nucleotides read TGTGCCAGCAGCTTAGAAGGGGGGGAGAACACTGAAGCTTTCTTT. As protein: CASSLEGGENTEAFF.

The chain joins TRBV28 to TRBJ2-7; either TRBD1 or TRBD2 may fit D (5 bases each). In germline, CDR1 is MDHEN, CDR2 SYDVKM. The V gene lost 3 bases and the J gene lost 3 bases, with 12 bases spanning the gap. This CDR3 has 14 residues. This CDR3 is CASSLGVSGYEQYF. The CDR3 nucleotides are TGTGCCAGCAGTTTGGGGGTCTCCGGCTACGAGCAGTACTTC.

This clonotype was seen a handful of times. The J gene is TRBJ1-6, the V gene TRBV20-1; TRBD1 matches 7 bases. This CDR3 region has 13 residues. The germline V gene has CDR1 DFQATT and CDR2 SNEGSKA (reference sequence). V lost 6 bases to trimming and J lost 9 bases; unmatched junction nucleotides: 8. The CDR3 loop is CSATGQAGSPLHF. The CDR3 nucleotides are TGCAGTGCAACAGGACAGGCCGGTTCACCCCTCCACTTT.

The chain uses TRBV5-1 and TRBJ2-3, with 8 bases matching TRBD1. Germline CDR1 SGHRS, CDR2 YFSETQ. After removal of 7 bases from V and 3 bases from J, the junction contained 10 bases not matched to a gene. The CDR3 spans 15 residues. For the CDR3, the DNA is TGCGCCAGCCGAAGTTTGGACAGGGAGACAGATACGCAGTATTTT. It specifies CASRSLDRETDTQYF.

The J gene is TRBJ2-5, the V gene TRBV28, with TRBD2 identical over 10 bases. The length of the CDR3 is 18 residues. The germline V gene has CDR1 MDHEN and CDR2 SYDVKM. V was pared by 2 bases and J by 4 bases, with 13 bases of the junction left unmatched. CDR3 loop: CASSLGRLAGATRETQYF. CDR3 in DNA: TGTGCCAGCAGTTTAGGGCGGCTAGCGGGAGCAACTAGAGAGACCCAGTACTTC.

This chain uses TRBV3-1 with TRBJ2-7; possible D gene TRBD1, 6 bases. CDR1 LGHDT and CDR2 YNNKEL come from the germline V gene (reference sequence). This CDR3 spans 12 amino acids. V lost 5 bases and J lost 4, with 9 bases in between. The CDR3 nucleotides read TGTGCCAGCAGCTACGGACAGTACGAGCAGTACTTC. It codes for CASSYGQYEQYF.

V usage is TRBV7-9 and J usage is TRBJ1-2, with D uncertain. The germline V gene has CDR1 SEHNR and CDR2 FQNEAQ (reference sequence). Trimming stripped 1 base from V and 10 bases from J, with 13 bases between. This CDR3 has 13 residues. CDR3 protein: CASSLERRFDYTF. For the CDR3, the DNA is TGTGCCAGCAGCTTAGAAAGAAGATTTGACTACACCTTC.

This clonotype was counted once. The J gene is TRBJ2-2, the V gene TRBV6-5, with a weak D call TRBD2 (5 bases). The CDR3 totals 15 residues. Trimming took 2 bases from V and 5 from J, leaving 12 bases between them. Germline V gene data show CDR1 as MNHEY and CDR2 as SVGAGI. CDR3 protein: CASSYEGEETGELFF. CDR3 DNA: TGTGCCAGCAGTTACGAGGGAGAGGAAACCGGGGAGCTGTTTTTT.

There are many counts of this clonotype. V usage is TRBV2 and J usage is TRBJ2-1, with D tentatively TRBD1 (5 bases). This CDR3 has 12 residues. Trimming pared 6 bases from V and 9 bases from J, leaving 12 bases between. Germline V gene sequence: CDR1 SNHLY, CDR2 FYNNEI. This chain's CDR3 is CASRNQGSEQFF. The DNA of the CDR3 is TGTGCCAGCAGGAACCAGGGCTCTGAGCAGTTCTTC.